These T cell receptor beta chains were read from a single sample in a study of cytomegalovirus exposure and HLA in healthy donors. Clones were read by immunoSEQ multiplex PCR, and TCRdb kept only the in-frame ones, dropping some. Of around 86,000 clones in the sample, over 75% were seen once. The sequencing sample was made of PBMCs. These receptors all come from a female donor in good health and CMV-seronegative. Both conserved end residues are part of each CDR3. The order of the fields is J gene, D gene, V gene, CDR3 length, clone size, CDR3 DNA, CDR3 protein. D genes are given only for firm matches. The size of a clone is reported for some rows only, either as once, few or many, or as a class for expanded clones.

TRBJ2-2 TRBD2 TRBV6-4 15 . TGTGCCAGCAGTGAAAGCGGGGGGAACACCGGGGAGCTGTTTTTT CASSESGGNTGELFF
TRBJ2-7 . TRBV28 18 . TGTGCCAGCAGGGGGACGACGAGGCTCCGAGGGGGAAGCTACGAGCAGTACTTC CASRGTTRLRGGSYEQYF
TRBJ1-5 . TRBV14 13 few TGTGCCAGCAGCCAAGACTGGCAGCAGCCCCAGCATTTT CASSQDWQQPQHF
TRBJ2-4 . TRBV14 13 . TGTGCCAGCAGCCAAGTCGGGGTAAAGATTCAGTACTTC CASSQVGVKIQYF
TRBJ1-1 . TRBV5-1 15 . TGCGCCAGCAGCTATGGGGCGCCGATCCCGGGTGAAGCTTTCTTT CASSYGAPIPGEAFF
TRBJ1-4 TRBD1 TRBV13 17 . TGTGCCAGCAGCCCCCGAAGCAGGACAGGGGGTAATGAAAAACTGTTTTTT CASSPRSRTGGNEKLFF
TRBJ1-3 TRBD1 TRBV15 19 . TGTGCCACCAGCGACTACGGACAGGGCCTGAGCCTCTCTGGAAACACCATATATTTT CATSDYGQGLSLSGNTIYF
TRBJ2-5 TRBD1 TRBV25-1 16 . TGTGCCAGCAGTGAATTGGGTAGGACAGGGTTAGAGACCCAGTACTTC CASSELGRTGLETQYF
TRBJ2-1 TRBD2 TRBV7-9 17 . TGTGCCAGCAGCTACTTAGCGGGAGTCGGCTCCTACAATGAGCAGTTCTTC CASSYLAGVGSYNEQFF
TRBJ2-5 . TRBV7-6 14 . TGTGCCAGCAGCCACAACAGGGTCCCAGAGACCCAGTACTTC CASSHNRVPETQYF
TRBJ1-1 TRBD1 TRBV5-1 14 . TGCGCCAGCAGCCTTGTGGGACAGCCGAATGAAGCTTTCTTT CASSLVGQPNEAFF
TRBJ2-1 TRBD2 TRBV2 15 . TGTGCCAGCAGCCAGACTAGCGGGAAAACGGATGAGCAGCTCTTC CASSQTSGKTDEQLF
TRBJ1-1 . TRBV4-1 13 . TGCGCCAGCAGCCAAGATATGAGCACTGAAGCTTTCTTT CASSQDMSTEAFF
TRBJ2-2 . TRBV4-2 16 . TGTGCCAGCAGCCAAGAGTCAGCGGCAAACACCGGGGAGCTGTTTTTT CASSQESAANTGELFF
TRBJ2-1 . TRBV5-1 12 . TGCGCCAGCAGCCTTCGTTACTCTGAGCAGTTCTTC CASSLRYSEQFF
TRBJ1-1 . TRBV27 15 . TGTGCCAGCAGTTTATCTCCAGGTATGAACACTGAAGCTTTCTTT CASSLSPGMNTEAFF
TRBJ2-1 TRBD1 TRBV5-1 15 . TGCGCCAGCAGGACCTTAGGACAGGGTTACAATGAGCAGTTCTTC CASRTLGQGYNEQFF